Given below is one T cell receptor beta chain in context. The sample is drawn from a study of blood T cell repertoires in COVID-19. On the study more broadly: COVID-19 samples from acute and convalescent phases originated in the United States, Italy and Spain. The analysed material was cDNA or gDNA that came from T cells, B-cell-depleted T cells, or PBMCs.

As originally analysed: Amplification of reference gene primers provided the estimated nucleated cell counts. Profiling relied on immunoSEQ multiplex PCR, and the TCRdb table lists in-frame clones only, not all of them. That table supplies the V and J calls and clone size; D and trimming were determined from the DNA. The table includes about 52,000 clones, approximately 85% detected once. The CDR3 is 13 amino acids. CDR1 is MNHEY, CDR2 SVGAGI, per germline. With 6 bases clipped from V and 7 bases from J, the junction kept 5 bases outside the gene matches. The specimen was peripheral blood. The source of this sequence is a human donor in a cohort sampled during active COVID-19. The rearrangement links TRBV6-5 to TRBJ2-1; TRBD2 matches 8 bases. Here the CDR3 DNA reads TGTGCCAGCAGGTTCGGGAGGGGAAATGAGCAGTTCTTC. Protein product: CASRFGRGNEQFF.